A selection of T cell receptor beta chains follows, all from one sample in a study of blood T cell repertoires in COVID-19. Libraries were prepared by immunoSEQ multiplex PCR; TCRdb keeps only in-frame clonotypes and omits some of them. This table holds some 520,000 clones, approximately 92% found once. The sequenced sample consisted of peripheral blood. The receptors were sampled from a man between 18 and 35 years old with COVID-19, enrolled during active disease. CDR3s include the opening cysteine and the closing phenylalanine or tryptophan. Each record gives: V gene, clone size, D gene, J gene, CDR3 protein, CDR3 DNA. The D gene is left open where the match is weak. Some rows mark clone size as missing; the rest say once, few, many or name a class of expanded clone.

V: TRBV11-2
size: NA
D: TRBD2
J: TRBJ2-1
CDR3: CASSMTSGSIHEQFF
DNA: TGTGCCAGCAGCATGACTAGCGGGAGTATCCATGAGCAGTTCTTC

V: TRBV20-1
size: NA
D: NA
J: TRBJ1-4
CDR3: CSAKGLKLFF
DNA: TGCAGTGCTAAGGGACTGAAACTGTTTTTT

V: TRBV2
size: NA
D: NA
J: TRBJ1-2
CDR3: CASSVNSNYGYTF
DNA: TGTGCCAGCAGTGTAAATTCGAACTATGGCTACACCTTC

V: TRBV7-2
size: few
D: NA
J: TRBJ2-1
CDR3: CASSFDSYNEQFF
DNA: TGTGCCAGCAGCTTCGACAGCTACAATGAGCAGTTCTTC

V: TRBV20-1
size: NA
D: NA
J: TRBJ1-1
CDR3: CSARGITEAFF
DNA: TGCAGTGCTCGGGGTATCACTGAAGCTTTCTTT

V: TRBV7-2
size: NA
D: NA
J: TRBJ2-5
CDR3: CASSLAQLGETQYF
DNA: TGTGCCAGCAGCTTAGCGCAGCTCGGGGAGACCCAGTACTTC

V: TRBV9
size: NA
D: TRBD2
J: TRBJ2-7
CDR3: CASSPTGGFYEQYF
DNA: TGTGCCAGCAGCCCTACGGGGGGATTCTACGAGCAGTACTTC

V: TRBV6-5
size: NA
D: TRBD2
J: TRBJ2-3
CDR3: CASSGAGADTQYF
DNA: TGTGCCAGCAGCGGAGCGGGGGCAGATACGCAGTATTTT

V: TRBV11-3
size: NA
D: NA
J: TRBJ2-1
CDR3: CASSLEGRFLATSYNEQFF
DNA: TGTGCCAGCAGCTTAGAGGGGAGGTTCCTAGCCACTTCCTACAATGAGCAGTTCTTC

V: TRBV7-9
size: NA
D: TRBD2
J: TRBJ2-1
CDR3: CASSLESGRVYNEQFF
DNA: TGTGCCAGCAGCTTAGAGAGCGGGAGGGTTTACAATGAGCAGTTCTTC